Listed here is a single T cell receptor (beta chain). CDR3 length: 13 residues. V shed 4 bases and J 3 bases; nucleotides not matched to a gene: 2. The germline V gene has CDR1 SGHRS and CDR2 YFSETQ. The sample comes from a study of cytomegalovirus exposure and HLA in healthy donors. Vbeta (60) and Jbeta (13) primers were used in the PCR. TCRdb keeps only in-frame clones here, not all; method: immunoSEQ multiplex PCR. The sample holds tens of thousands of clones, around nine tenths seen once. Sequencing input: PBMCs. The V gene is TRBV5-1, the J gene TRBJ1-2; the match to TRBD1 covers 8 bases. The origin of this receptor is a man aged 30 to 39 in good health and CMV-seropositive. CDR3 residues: CASSRGQDYGYTF. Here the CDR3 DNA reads TGCGCCAGCAGCCGGGGACAGGACTATGGCTACACCTTC.